This TCR beta chain was sequenced for a study of blood T cells in healthy people across ages. The V end lost 6 bases, the J end lost 5 bases, and 10 bases lay between the germline ends. Germline CDR1 and CDR2: SGHVS and FQNEAQ. This CDR3 is built from 12 residues. A J-beta primer mix and a sample-barcoded 5' primer were used in a second PCR of about 7 to 12 cycles. Researchers report that a template-switch adaptor with 12 random nucleotides tagged each cDNA molecule. TCRdb fed the 5' RACE reads into MiXCR, producing one record per CDR3 protein. Of 850,000 to 1,000,000 distinct CDR3 sequences listed, about 53% were seen once; the top ten hold about 22%.

This chain joins TRBV7-8 and TRBJ2-5; D gene ambiguous. This TCR was recovered from a woman aged 60-70 years in good health. The sample taken for sequencing was blood. This CDR3 is CASSTEGETQYF. The DNA of the CDR3 is TGTGCCAGCAGTACTGAAGGGGAGACCCAGTACTTC.